This TCR beta chain stems from a study of cytotoxic CD8 clonotypes in ibrutinib-treated CLL (dated by TCRdb to the early 2020s). Background for the entire study: The cohort included some 14 treatment-naive and some twelve relapsed/refractory patients; roughly 17 were IGHV unmutated. Of the approximately 86 people in the trial, roughly 27 had longitudinal samples available. The response samples were drawn at a median of roughly twelve months into treatment, with a range of roughly 6 to 40 months. Cryopreserved peripheral blood mononuclear cells were collected before treatment, at response, and at either disease progression or sustained remission. Patients were still on ibrutinib when every remission and progressive disease sample was collected. Partial responses were observed in about 25 patients and complete responses in 2; after a median follow-up of around 68 months, remission was maintained in 15 or so patients and progression was observed in approximately 12. On average, each sample yielded around 270,000 productive templates and around 100,000 productive rearrangements.

The germline V gene sets CDR1 to SGHRS and CDR2 to YFSETQ. Compared with germline, V lacks 3 bases and J lacks 4 bases; bases without a gene match: 7. The cysteine opens and the phenylalanine closes a CDR3 of 14 amino acids. Only the CDR3 part of the read is kept: 42 bases, read in frame from the first base. The goal of deep resolution MiSeq sequencing was a depth between 1 in 1 million and 1 in 200,000 T cells, and coverage averaged 10x per clonotype. The immunoSEQ hsTCRB Kit was used to generate TCR beta libraries. In the source study's methods: ImmunoSEQ Data Assistant and ImmunoSEQ Analyzer were used for data analysis, and V, D and J genes were assigned according to IMGT definitions. Clonality, which ranges from 0 to 1, was calculated by subtracting the normalized Shannon entropy of productive rearrangement frequencies from one. Only overrepresented clonotypes making up at least 0.05% of the repertoire of each patient were included in the public clonotype analysis. Repertoires from thirteen age-matched healthy donors in immuneACCESS were used as clonality controls. TCRdb took over this immuneACCESS table, retaining in-frame rearrangements with V and J assigned. Such tables are incomplete; in checked studies, under half of the missing clones stem from an unresolved V gene, and the remainder is unexplained. V and J calls and clone size are copied from that table; D and trimming were computed from the DNA. In this sample the table shows hundreds of thousands of clones, roughly 74% of which occur a single time. The ten largest account for 15% of the sample.

The sample's time point, from its label and the paper: around 25 months on ibrutinib. For TCR beta library preparation, roughly 2.2 micrograms of genomic DNA were isolated from cryopreserved PBMCs. High-throughput TCR beta sequencing was performed on longitudinal blood samples from CLL patients receiving ibrutinib monotherapy. The patients took part in an open-label, single-center phase 2 trial of ibrutinib monotherapy. Broad study findings and their caveats: Public clonotypes were found to be uncommon and were observed to contract or remain stable during treatment; the increase in clonality was shown to reflect expansion of private clonotypes at ibrutinib response. Baseline clonality exceeded that of age-matched healthy donors and correlated strongly with circulating CD8+ T-cell counts. Sampling times were not matched between patients in sustained remission and patients whose disease was progressing, and lymph node repertoires were not examined. At ibrutinib response clonality went up, during sustained remission it held steady, and at progression it dropped back toward baseline.

With respect to this clone: The target of this receptor is not known. Per-nucleotide qualities are absent, and no much larger clonotype sits a single base away.

Sequenced here: PBMCs, sampled after 24 months of ibrutinib treatment. The clonotype originates from a human donor with chronic lymphocytic leukemia. Recombination linked TRBV5-1 to TRBJ2-7, and TRBD1 aligns with 7 junction nucleotides. The bases read TGCGCCAGCAGCTGGAGAGGGGGCGGGTACGAGCAGTACTTC. The resulting protein is CASSWRGGGYEQYF.